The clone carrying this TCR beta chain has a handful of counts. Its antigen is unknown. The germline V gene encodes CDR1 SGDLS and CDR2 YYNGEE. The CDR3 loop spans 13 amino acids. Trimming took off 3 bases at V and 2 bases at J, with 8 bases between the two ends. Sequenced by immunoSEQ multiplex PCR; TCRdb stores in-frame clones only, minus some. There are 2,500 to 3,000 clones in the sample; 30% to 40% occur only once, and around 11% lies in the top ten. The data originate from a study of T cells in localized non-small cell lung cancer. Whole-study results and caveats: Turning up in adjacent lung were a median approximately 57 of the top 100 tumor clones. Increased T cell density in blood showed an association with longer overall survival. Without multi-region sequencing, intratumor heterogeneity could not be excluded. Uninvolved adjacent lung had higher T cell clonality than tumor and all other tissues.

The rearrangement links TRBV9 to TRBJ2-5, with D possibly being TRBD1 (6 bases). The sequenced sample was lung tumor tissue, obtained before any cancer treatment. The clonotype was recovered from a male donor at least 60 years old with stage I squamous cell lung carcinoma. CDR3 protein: CASSGTGQETQYF. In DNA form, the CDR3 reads TGTGCCAGCAGCGGAACAGGGCAAGAGACCCAGTACTTC.